This T cell receptor (beta chain) originates from a study of OX40 agonist ivuxolimab in advanced cancers. As for the study in general: With ivuxolimab, an agonistic anti-OX40 (CD134) antibody, patients were treated. Dose-escalation patients' cancers were hepatocellular carcinoma, melanoma, renal cell or head and neck cancer. Among those treated, three patients had partial responses, one with hepatocellular carcinoma and two with cutaneous melanoma.

This CDR3 region has 15 residues. V dropped 3 bases and J dropped 0 bases, with 11 bases sitting between them. In germline, CDR1 is SGDLS, CDR2 YYNGEE. Study-wide results and limits: Averaging showed that CD8+ T cells had more expanded clones than CD4+ did.

Using immunoSEQ multiplex PCR, the repertoire was profiled, and TCRdb retains in-frame clones only, with some absent. This table has approximately 87,000 clones, 92% appearing once. As concerns this clone: Antigen: not known.

The clonotype was recovered from an adult with an advanced solid tumor such as melanoma, head and neck, liver or kidney cancer. The V gene is TRBV9, the J gene TRBJ2-3, with D possibly being TRBD1 (6 bases). The source was CD4+ or CD8+ T cells sorted from blood, collected in a trial of the OX40 agonist ivuxolimab. CDR3 coding DNA: TGTGCCAGCAGCGCAAAGGGGGAGAGCACAGATACGCAGTATTTT. This sequence encodes CASSAKGESTDTQYF.